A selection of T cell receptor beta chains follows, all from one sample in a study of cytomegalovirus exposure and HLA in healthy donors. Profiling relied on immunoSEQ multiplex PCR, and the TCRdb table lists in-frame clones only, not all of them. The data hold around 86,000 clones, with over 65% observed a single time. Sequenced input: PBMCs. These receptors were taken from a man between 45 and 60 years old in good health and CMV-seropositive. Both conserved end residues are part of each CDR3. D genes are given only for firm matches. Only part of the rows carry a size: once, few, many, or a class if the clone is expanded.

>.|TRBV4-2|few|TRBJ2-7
CASSPTGPYEQYF
TGTGCCAGCAGCCCTACAGGGCCATACGAGCAGTACTTC
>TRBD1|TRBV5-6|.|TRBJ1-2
CASSFGVGTGGAYYGYTF
TGTGCCAGCAGCTTCGGCGTCGGGACAGGGGGCGCGTACTATGGCTACACCTTC
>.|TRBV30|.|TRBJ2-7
CAWSGTARFEQYF
TGTGCCTGGTCCGGGACTGCCCGGTTTGAGCAGTACTTC
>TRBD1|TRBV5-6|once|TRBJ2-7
CASSLTGASYEQYF
TGTGCCAGCAGCTTAACAGGGGCGTCCTACGAGCAGTACTTC
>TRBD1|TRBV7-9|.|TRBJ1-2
CASSRDRDDGYTF
TGTGCCAGCAGCAGGGACAGGGATGATGGCTACACCTTC
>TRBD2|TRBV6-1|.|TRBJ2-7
CASSESSGSLYEQYF
TGTGCCAGCAGTGAATCTAGCGGGAGTCTTTACGAGCAGTACTTC
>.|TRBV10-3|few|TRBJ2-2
CAIVSANTGELFF
TGTGCCATCGTTTCTGCGAACACCGGGGAGCTGTTTTTT
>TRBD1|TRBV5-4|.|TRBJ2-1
CASSLRQGAYNEQFF
TGTGCCAGCAGCCTTCGGCAGGGGGCCTACAATGAGCAGTTCTTC
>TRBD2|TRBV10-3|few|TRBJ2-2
CAISDSRGREWELFF
TGTGCCATCAGTGATTCTCGTGGGCGGGAGTGGGAGCTGTTTTTT
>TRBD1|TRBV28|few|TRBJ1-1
CASSAPGQGIGRNTEAFF
TGTGCCAGCAGTGCCCCGGGACAGGGGATTGGGAGGAACACTGAAGCTTTCTTT
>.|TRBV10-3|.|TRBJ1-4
CAIRGEGTNEKLFF
TGTGCCATCAGGGGAGAAGGAACTAATGAAAAACTGTTTTTT
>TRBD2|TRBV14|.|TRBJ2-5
CASSQGLGREVQETQYF
TGTGCCAGCAGCCAAGGATTGGGGCGGGAGGTCCAAGAGACCCAGTACTTC
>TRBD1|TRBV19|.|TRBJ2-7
CASSMVGTEYSYEQYF
TGTGCCAGTAGTATGGTCGGGACAGAGTACTCCTACGAGCAGTACTTC
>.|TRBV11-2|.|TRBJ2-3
CASSLVVGLQDTQYF
TGTGCCAGCAGCTTAGTCGTCGGACTACAGGATACGCAGTATTTT
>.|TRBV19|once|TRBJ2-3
CASSGPRLPRNPDTQYF
TGTGCCAGTAGTGGCCCGCGACTACCCAGAAACCCAGATACGCAGTATTTT
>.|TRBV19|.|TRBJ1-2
CASTDFQGNYGYTF
TGTGCCAGTACCGACTTTCAGGGAAACTATGGCTACACCTTC
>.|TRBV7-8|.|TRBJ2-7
CASRPADSYEQYF
TGTGCCAGCAGACCAGCGGACTCCTACGAGCAGTACTTC
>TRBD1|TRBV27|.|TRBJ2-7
CASSFLVGGPLYEQYF
TGTGCCAGCAGTTTCCTGGTAGGGGGCCCTCTCTACGAGCAGTACTTC
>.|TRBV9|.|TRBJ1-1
CASSVAAAAGVRNTEAFF
TGTGCCAGCAGCGTAGCTGCGGCCGCCGGGGTTAGGAACACTGAAGCTTTCTTT
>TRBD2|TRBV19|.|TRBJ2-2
CASSTWTSGSVITGELFF
TGTGCCAGTAGTACCTGGACTAGCGGGAGTGTTATCACCGGGGAGCTGTTTTTT
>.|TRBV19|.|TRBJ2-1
CASRSSGPYNEQFF
TGTGCCAGTAGGAGTAGCGGTCCCTACAATGAGCAGTTCTTC
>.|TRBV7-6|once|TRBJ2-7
CASSWESGSYYEQYF
TGTGCCAGCAGCTGGGAGAGCGGGTCCTACTACGAGCAGTACTTC
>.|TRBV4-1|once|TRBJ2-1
CASSQGVGGISSYNEQFF
TGCGCCAGCAGCCAAGGGGTAGGCGGGATCAGCTCCTACAATGAGCAGTTCTTC
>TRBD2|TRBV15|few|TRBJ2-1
CATNKAGGSSYNEQFF
TGTGCCACGAACAAAGCGGGAGGGTCCTCCTACAATGAGCAGTTCTTC
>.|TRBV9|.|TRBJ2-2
CASSVVGLAPRKNTGELFF
TGTGCCAGCAGCGTAGTCGGTCTAGCGCCACGAAAAAATACCGGGGAGCTGTTTTTT
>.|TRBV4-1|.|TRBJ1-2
CASSQGTDLHGYTF
TGCGCCAGCAGCCAAGGGACAGACCTCCATGGCTACACCTTC
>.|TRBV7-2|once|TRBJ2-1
CASSFQGLLGDEQFF
TGTGCCAGCAGCTTTCAAGGACTTCTGGGCGATGAGCAGTTCTTC
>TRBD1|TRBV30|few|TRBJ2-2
CALGQKNTGELFF
TGTGCCTTGGGACAGAAGAACACCGGGGAGCTGTTTTTT
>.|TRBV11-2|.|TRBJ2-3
CASSLIFGVWSTDTQYF
TGTGCCAGCAGCTTAATATTTGGAGTTTGGAGCACAGATACGCAGTATTTT
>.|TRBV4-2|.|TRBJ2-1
CASSQVSGSYNEQFF
TGTGCCAGCAGCCAAGTTAGCGGCTCCTACAATGAGCAGTTCTTC
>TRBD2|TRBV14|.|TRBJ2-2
CASSQAFWLAGSGELFF
TGTGCCAGCAGCCAAGCTTTCTGGCTAGCGGGATCTGGGGAGCTGTTTTTT
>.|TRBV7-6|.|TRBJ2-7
CASSLEDYHEQYF
TGTGCCAGCAGCTTAGAGGACTACCACGAGCAGTACTTC
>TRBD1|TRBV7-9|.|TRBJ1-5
CASSLGHTGVNQPQHF
TGTGCCAGCAGCTTAGGGCACACAGGGGTCAATCAGCCCCAGCATTTT
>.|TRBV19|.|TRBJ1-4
CATQGRAELKLFF
TGTGCCACGCAGGGAAGGGCGGAGCTAAAACTGTTTTTT
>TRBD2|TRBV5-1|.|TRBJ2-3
CASSLGVAGGDTQYF
TGCGCCAGCAGCTTGGGGGTAGCGGGAGGAGATACGCAGTATTTT
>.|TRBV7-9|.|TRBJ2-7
CASSFSEEQYF
TGTGCCAGCAGCTTCTCTGAGGAGCAGTACTTC
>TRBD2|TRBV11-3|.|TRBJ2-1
CASSVASGYYNEQFF
TGTGCCAGCAGCGTAGCTAGCGGCTATTACAATGAGCAGTTCTTC
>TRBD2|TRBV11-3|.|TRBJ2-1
CASSLGLAGRGEQFF
TGTGCCAGCAGCCTAGGACTAGCGGGAAGGGGAGAGCAGTTCTTC